In its sample, the clone carrying this T cell receptor beta chain was seen many times. The sample originates from a study of blood T cells in healthy people across ages. Study at large: Capturing about one barcoded beta molecule per two T cells was achieved by template switching.

A second PCR of 7 to 11 cycles used a sample-barcoded 5' primer and a J-beta primer mix. Via MiXCR, TCRdb re-called the 5' RACE reads, giving one row per CDR3 protein. The profile shows under 1,100,000 distinct CDR3 sequences, around 25% of them singletons. Trimming stripped 3 bases from V and 2 bases from J, with 7 bases between. Germline CDR1 and CDR2: SQVTM and ANQGSEA. This CDR3 is 12 amino acids long. The data were also submitted as part of a second study, on T cells of mothers and their children.

Sequenced: blood. The chain uses TRBV29-1 and TRBJ2-5; D remains ambiguous. This clonotype was obtained from a girl under 10 years old in good health. CDR3 residues: CSVEGSQETQYF. CDR3 coding DNA: TGCAGCGTTGAGGGCAGTCAAGAGACCCAGTACTTC.